The 12 T cell receptor beta chains reported below all come from one sample, sequenced in a study of blood T cell repertoires in COVID-19. The method was immunoSEQ multiplex PCR; TCRdb's version includes in-frame clones alone and lacks a portion of them. The table includes under 85,000 clones, around 85% detected once. The specimen sequenced was peripheral blood. These TCRs come from a man older than 75 with acute or convalescent COVID-19.

This rearrangement joins TRBV5-1 to TRBJ2-7; maybe TRBD2 (7 bases). CDR3 length equals 15 residues. V was shortened by 4 bases and J by 1 base, with 15 bases between the two germline ends. The germline gives CDR1 SGHRS, CDR2 YFSETQ. CDR3 protein: CASSEGGSGSYEQYF. The CDR3, as DNA: TGCGCCAGCAGCGAGGGGGGGTCTGGGTCCTACGAGCAGTACTTC. The full variable domain, rest sourced from reference TRBV5-1 and TRBJ2-7, is KAGVTQTPRYLIKTRGQQVTLSCSPISGHRSVSWYQQTPGQGLQFLFEYFSETQRNKGNFPGRFSGRQFSNSRSEMNVSTLELGDSALYLCASSEGGSGSYEQYFGPGTRLTVT.

This chain uses TRBV7-2 with TRBJ2-5, with 9 bases fitting TRBD1. The germline gives CDR1 SGHTA, CDR2 FQGNSA. The CDR3 totals 18 residues. J gave up 1 base and V 5 bases, and 14 bases lay outside the gene matches. CDR3 in DNA: TGTGCCAGCAGCCCTCGGGGGGCTTGGACAGGGGTCCAAGAGACCCAGTACTTC. This gives the protein CASSPRGAWTGVQETQYF. The full variable domain, rest sourced from reference TRBV7-2 and TRBJ2-5, is GAGVSQSPSNKVTEKGKDVELRCDPISGHTALYWYRQSLGQGLEFLIYFQGNSAPDKSGLPSDRFSAERTGGSVSTLTIQRTQQEDSAVYLCASSPRGAWTGVQETQYFGPGTRLLVL.

The chain joins TRBV18 to TRBJ1-1, with D maybe TRBD1 (6 bases). The CDR3 sequence is 14 residues long. The V end lost 2 bases, the J end lost 3 bases, and 10 bases lay between the germline ends. CDR1 and CDR2 (germline): KGHSH, LQKENI. The CDR3 coding sequence is TGTGCCAGCTCACCAGGACAGCACTACACTGAAGCTTTCTTT. Its translation is CASSPGQHYTEAFF.

The chain uses TRBV19 and TRBJ2-3; a weak D match, TRBD2 (5 bases). The CDR3 has 14 residues. V was cut by 1 base and J by 1 base, with 6 bases left in between. Germline-derived CDR1 and CDR2 are LNHDA and SQIVND (reference sequence). CDR3 protein: CASSIGGGTDTQYF. The CDR3 region has the DNA TGTGCCAGTAGTATAGGGGGAGGCACAGATACGCAGTATTTT. The full variable domain, completed using reference TRBV19 and TRBJ2-3, is DGGITQSPKYLFRKEGQNVTLSCEQNLNHDAMYWYRQDPGQGLRLIYYSQIVNDFQKGDIAEGYSVSREKKESFPLTVTSAQKNPTAFYLCASSIGGGTDTQYFGPGTRLTVL.

The J gene is TRBJ1-1, the V gene TRBV28; 9 bases align to TRBD1. The germline gives CDR1 MDHEN, CDR2 SYDVKM. This CDR3 spans 16 amino acids. V was clipped by 6 bases and J by 7 bases; unmatched bases: 15. The CDR3 DNA is TGTGCCAGCAGGGGTGGGGGGACAGGGACTAAGAATGAAGCTTTCTTT. This sequence encodes CASRGGGTGTKNEAFF.

This chain connects TRBV7-3 to TRBJ2-2; 8 nucleotides agree with TRBD2. The germline V gene encodes CDR1 SGHTA and CDR2 FQGTGA. V shed 5 bases and J 5 bases; nucleotides not matched to a gene: 4. The CDR3 length is 14 residues. The CDR3 protein is CASSPGLETGELFF. CDR3 DNA: TGTGCCAGCAGCCCGGGACTAGAGACCGGGGAGCTGTTTTTT.

The CDR3 here is CASSLDRANQPQHF. The CDR3 DNA is TGTGCCAGCAGCTTAGACAGGGCGAATCAGCCCCAGCATTTT. The V gene is TRBV7-2, the J gene TRBJ1-5, with D possibly being TRBD1 (6 bases). CDR1 and CDR2 (germline): SGHTA, FQGNSA. The CDR3 spans 14 residues. V lost 1 base and J lost 4, with 8 bases in between.

V is TRBV27 and J is TRBJ2-7; D perhaps matches TRBD2 (5 bases). Germline V gene sequence: CDR1 MNHEY, CDR2 SMNVEV (reference sequence). The V gene lost 7 bases and the J gene lost 3 bases, with 10 bases spanning the gap. This CDR3 is built from 12 residues. The CDR3 DNA follows: TGTGCCAGCACCAGCGGAAGCTACGAGCAGTACTTC. It yields the protein CASTSGSYEQYF.

The V and J genes are TRBV4-1 and TRBJ1-5, with 8 bases fitting TRBD1. After removal of 3 bases from V and 2 bases from J, the junction contained 6 bases not matched to a gene. The V gene's germline CDR1 is MGHRA and CDR2 YSYEKL. This CDR3 has 16 amino acids. The CDR3 DNA follows: TGCGCCAGCAGCCAGGAAGGACAGGGTCGCAATCAGCCCCAGCATTTT. Amino acids: CASSQEGQGRNQPQHF.

This chain links TRBV5-1 with TRBJ2-3; 9 bases are a match to TRBD2. The junction had 2 bases not matched to a gene; V was cut back by 4 bases and J by 2 bases. Germline CDR1 SGHRS, CDR2 YFSETQ. The length of the CDR3 is 14 residues. The CDR3 bases are TGCGCCAGCAGCGGCGGGGGGGCCACAGATACGCAGTATTTT. This sequence encodes CASSGGGATDTQYF.

The genes are TRBV24-1 and TRBJ2-3; 9 positions agree with TRBD1. Germline CDR1 KGHDR, CDR2 SFDVKD. This CDR3 contains 12 residues. With V trimmed by 6 bases and J by 12 bases, 6 bases remained unmatched. Here the CDR3 DNA reads TGTGCCACCAGTAGGTCGGGACAGGGACAGTATTTT. Translation: CATSRSGQGQYF.

This clone has a single count. The chain joins TRBV28 to TRBJ1-2; D is possibly TRBD1 (5 bases). This CDR3 spans 14 amino acids. Per the germline V gene, CDR1 is MDHEN and CDR2 is SYDVKM. Trimming removed 3 bases from V and 4 bases from J, with 12 bases in between. The CDR3 DNA reads TGTGCCAGCAGTTTGGGTTTAAGGGGCTATGGCTACACCTTC. Its protein product is CASSLGLRGYGYTF.